Here is one T cell receptor (beta chain) with its context. The method was immunoSEQ multiplex PCR; TCRdb's version includes in-frame clones alone and lacks a portion of them. The profile shows around 110,000 clones, about nine tenths of them singletons. This record comes from a study of T cell changes during pregnancy in multiple sclerosis. This CDR3 spans 14 amino acids. V shed 7 bases and J 4 bases; nucleotides not matched to a gene: 9. Germline V gene sequence: CDR1 MNHEY, CDR2 SVGAGI. Sequencing was performed on peripheral blood, taken after pregnancy. This chain links TRBV6-5 with TRBJ1-1; 7 nucleotides line up with TRBD1. The source of this sequence is a female donor with multiple sclerosis, enrolled in a pregnancy study. CDR3: CASNRGPRGTEAFF. The CDR3 bases are TGTGCCAGCAACAGGGGCCCGAGGGGCACTGAAGCTTTCTTT.